One and the same sample provided the 27 T cell receptor beta chains below, sequenced in a study of shared clonotypes between healthy human individuals. As defined, naive CD8 cells were CD45RO-negative and positively selected for CCR7, with terminally differentiated effector memory CD45RA+ cells excluded. TCRdb's copy holds only in-frame clones and misses some; the assay was immunoSEQ multiplex PCR. The table has 550,000 to 750,000 clones, 95% seen once. Input material: naive CD8+ T cells sorted from blood. These receptors were collected from a woman between 25 and 40 years old in good health.

The rearrangement uses TRBV19 and TRBJ1-1; 7 bases map to TRBD1. The V segment lost 2 bases and the J segment 4 bases; nucleotides outside the gene matches: 7. Germline V gene lookup returns CDR1 LNHDA and CDR2 SQIVND (reference sequence). The length of the CDR3 is 15 residues. Written as DNA, the CDR3 is TGTGCCAGTAGTATAAGAGGGGGCGCTTTCACTGAAGCTTTCTTT. Its protein is CASSIRGGAFTEAFF.

The rearrangement links TRBV27 to TRBJ2-5, with 8 bases lining up with TRBD2. This CDR3 contains 16 residues. V dropped 2 bases and J dropped 5; count of bases not matched to a gene: 10. The germline gives CDR1 MNHEY, CDR2 SMNVEV (reference sequence). CDR3 in DNA: TGTGCCAGCAGTTTAACGTACGGGAGGGCCGGGGAGACCCAGTACTTC. Translating it yields CASSLTYGRAGETQYF.

The chain employs TRBV15 and TRBJ2-7; TRBD2 agrees at 7 bases. The germline gives CDR1 LNHNV, CDR2 YYDKDF (reference sequence). CDR3 length: 15 amino acids. With 0 bases clipped from V and 3 bases from J, the junction kept 5 bases outside the gene matches. The DNA for the CDR3 is TGTGCCACCAGCAGAGATAGGTCTAGCGGCTACGAGCAGTACTTC. It yields the protein CATSRDRSSGYEQYF.

The chain links TRBV27 to TRBJ2-1; 8 positions agree with TRBD2. CDR3 length equals 15 residues. Germline assignment: CDR1 MNHEY and CDR2 SMNVEV (reference sequence). V dropped 5 bases and J dropped 2; count of bases not matched to a gene: 5. The CDR3 bases are TGTGCCAGCAGTACACTAGCGGAAACCTACAATGAGCAGTTCTTC. This translates into CASSTLAETYNEQFF.

The chain combines TRBV5-1 with TRBJ2-7; 7 nucleotides match TRBD2. The CDR3 covers 15 residues. J lost 2 bases, V lost 0 bases, and 5 bases had no gene match. CDR1 is SGHRS, CDR2 YFSETQ, per germline. The CDR3 bases are TGCGCCAGCAGCTTGGGACTAGCCGATACCTACGAGCAGTACTTC. Protein product: CASSLGLADTYEQYF.

The chain recombines TRBV25-1 with TRBJ1-2; a possible D gene is TRBD1 (5 bases). Germline CDR1 is MGHDK and CDR2 is SYGVNS. CDR3 length: 17 amino acids. Trimming removed 2 bases from V and 7 bases from J, with 23 bases in between. The CDR3: CASSERELPQFGGGYTF. The DNA for the CDR3 is TGTGCCAGCAGTGAAAGGGAGTTGCCACAATTCGGGGGTGGCTACACCTTC.

This chain links TRBV21-1 with TRBJ2-7; the table gives TRBD1 as D, unverified against the DNA. TRBV21-1 is deemed a pseudogene. This CDR3 contains 14 residues. The CDR3 region has the DNA TGTGCCAGCAGACCCCGGGACAGGACCTACGAGCAGTACTTC. Its translation is CASRPRDRTYEQYF.

The V call is TRBV27, the J call TRBJ2-7; 7 bases match TRBD1. V shed 6 bases and J 7 bases; nucleotides not matched to a gene: 12. Germline V gene lookup returns CDR1 MNHEY and CDR2 SMNVEV (reference sequence). The CDR3 consists of 14 residues. CDR3 in amino acids: CASSPGQSPGEQYF. The DNA of the CDR3 is TGTGCCAGCAGCCCGGGACAGAGCCCGGGGGAGCAGTACTTC.

The chain has TRBV5-4 and TRBJ2-7; D is undetermined. Trimming removed 4 bases from V and 3 bases from J, with 5 bases in between. There are 11 residues in the CDR3. Germline V gene sequence: CDR1 SGHNT, CDR2 YYREEE (reference sequence). This CDR3 reads CASSRFYEQYF. CDR3 sequence (DNA): TGTGCCAGCAGCCGGTTCTACGAGCAGTACTTC.

The rearrangement links TRBV5-4 to TRBJ2-7, with no clear D. Germline V CDR1 and CDR2: SGHNT, YYREEE (reference sequence). The CDR3 spans 13 residues. Trimming left V 0 bases short and J 4 bases short, with 8 bases between. CDR3 sequence reads: CASSLGEAYEQYF. The CDR3 bases are TGTGCCAGCAGCTTGGGCGAGGCTTACGAGCAGTACTTC.

The chain recombines TRBV11-2 with TRBJ2-5; D remains unclear. V was shortened by 4 bases and J by 7 bases, with 10 bases between the two germline ends. The CDR3 runs 12 residues. Germline-derived CDR1 and CDR2 are SGHAT and FQNNGV. The CDR3 sequence: CASSSQEATQYF. CDR3 bases: TGTGCCAGCAGCTCCCAAGAGGCGACCCAGTACTTC.

CDR3 in amino acids: CASSDPGNTIYF. CDR3 nucleotides: TGTGCCAGCAGTGACCCGGGAAACACCATATATTTT. This chain uses TRBV6-1 with TRBJ1-3, with D hard to call. The CDR3 length is 12 residues. Trimming removed 3 bases from V and 4 bases from J, with 4 bases in between. Germline values: CDR1 MNHNS, CDR2 SASEGT.

Comments on this clone: This could be a read error, since a much larger clone is one nucleotide away. In the same sample, other DNA sequences code for this CDR3. The genes are TRBV19 and TRBJ1-5, with D perhaps matching TRBD1 (6 bases). V lost 3 bases, J lost 3 bases, and 9 bases lay in between. The CDR3 totals 14 residues. Germline loops: CDR1 LNHDA, CDR2 SQIVND (reference sequence). The CDR3 loop is CASSIRDNNQPQHF. CDR3 in DNA: TGTGCCAGTAGTATCCGGGACAACAATCAGCCCCAGCATTTT.

This chain connects TRBV5-1 to TRBJ2-5; TRBD2 is a possible D gene (5 bases). The CDR3 contains 16 residues. CDR1 SGHRS and CDR2 YFSETQ come from the germline V gene. Trimming took off 4 bases at V and 3 bases at J, with 19 bases between the two ends. The CDR3 loop is CASSPRTWVREETQYF. The CDR3 DNA reads as TGCGCCAGCAGCCCCCGGACTTGGGTCCGAGAAGAGACCCAGTACTTC.

The chain has TRBV29-1 and TRBJ2-7; D gene ambiguous. The CDR3 consists of 11 residues. Germline assignment: CDR1 SQVTM and CDR2 ANQGSEA. The V and J ends lost 7 bases and 3 bases respectively, with 10 bases between them. The CDR3 spells CSAVSDYEQYF. CDR3 bases: TGCAGCGCCGTCTCTGACTACGAGCAGTACTTC.

The chain joins TRBV6-5 to TRBJ2-1, with 12 nucleotides matching TRBD2. The length of the CDR3 is 15 residues. Looked up from germline, CDR1 is MNHEY and CDR2 is SVGAGI. Trimming cost V 6 bases and J 2 bases; bases outside gene matches: 2. The CDR3 nucleotides are TGTGCCAGCAGCGGACTAGCGGGAACCTACAATGAGCAGTTCTTC. This encodes CASSGLAGTYNEQFF.

J is TRBJ1-2 and V is TRBV6-1, with D perhaps TRBD1 (6 bases). Trimming took 2 bases from V and 5 from J, leaving 21 bases between them. The CDR3 has 17 residues. Germline values: CDR1 MNHNS, CDR2 SASEGT. The CDR3 region is CASSEFVGAGTTYGYTF. The CDR3 DNA is TGTGCCAGCAGTGAATTTGTGGGGGCAGGGACTACTTATGGCTACACCTTC.

The CDR3 loop is CASSPGTGTNEQYF. The CDR3 DNA reads as TGTGCCAGCAGCCCCGGGACAGGAACGAACGAGCAGTACTTC. The genes are TRBV5-6 and TRBJ2-7; 8 positions agree with TRBD1. The junction had 8 bases not matched to a gene; V was cut back by 4 bases and J by 5 bases. In germline, CDR1 is SGHDT, CDR2 YYEEEE. This CDR3 is built from 14 residues.

This chain links TRBV27 with TRBJ2-1; D is uncertain. CDR1 is MNHEY and CDR2 is SMNVEV in the germline V gene (reference sequence). This CDR3 has 12 amino acids. V gave up 5 bases and J gave up 2 bases, with 4 bases separating them. The CDR3 DNA reads as TGTGCCAGCAGTAGGGCCTACAATGAGCAGTTCTTC. It codes for CASSRAYNEQFF.

DNA of the CDR3: TGCGCCAGCAGCCAAGGGGAGGGGACTAGCGGGATTACTGAGCAGTTCTTC. Its protein is CASSQGEGTSGITEQFF. The chain employs TRBV4-1 and TRBJ2-1; 13 nucleotides line up with TRBD2. The CDR3 contains 17 residues. V lost 1 base, J lost 9 bases, and 9 bases stayed unmatched. CDR1 is MGHRA and CDR2 is YSYEKL in the germline V gene.

The chain carries TRBV27 and TRBJ2-1, with 10 bases matching TRBD2. The CDR3 has 17 residues. J was trimmed by 6 bases and V by 5 bases; bases with no gene match: 13. CDR1 and CDR2 (germline): MNHEY, SMNVEV (reference sequence). CDR3 DNA sequence: TGTGCCAGCAGTCCCCTAGCGGGAGAGGTTAGGGGCAATGAGCAGTTCTTC. It yields the protein CASSPLAGEVRGNEQFF.

This clone was recorded only once. The V and J genes are TRBV11-2 and TRBJ1-5, with D possibly TRBD1 on 6 matching bases. Germline CDR1 is SGHAT and CDR2 is FQNNGV. This CDR3 region has 16 residues. Trimming took off 0 bases at V and 6 bases at J, with 15 bases between the two ends. CDR3: CASSLDGTGLGQPQHF. The DNA for the CDR3 is TGTGCCAGCAGCTTAGATGGAACAGGGTTGGGTCAGCCCCAGCATTTT.

This CDR3 reads CASRFLGTGPYEQYF. DNA for the CDR3: TGTGCCAGTAGATTTCTGGGAACGGGGCCGTACGAGCAGTACTTC. The chain uses TRBV19 and TRBJ2-7; D tentatively reads TRBD1 or TRBD2 (5 bases each). Germline V gene lookup returns CDR1 LNHDA and CDR2 SQIVND (reference sequence). Trimming removed 6 bases from V and 4 bases from J, with 19 bases in between. This CDR3 spans 15 amino acids.

CDR3 DNA: TGCAGCGTTGCAGGGAACGAGCAGTACTTC. As protein: CSVAGNEQYF. The rearrangement uses TRBV29-1 and TRBJ2-7, with D possibly being TRBD1 (5 bases). The CDR3 length is 10 residues. Germline V CDR1 and CDR2: SQVTM, ANQGSEA. Trimming took off 4 bases at V and 5 bases at J, with 6 bases between the two ends.

The V call is TRBV7-9, the J call TRBJ2-5; 16 nucleotides line up with TRBD2. Judging by the DNA end, TRBJ2-7 fits better; the J call may be wrong. Germline values: CDR1 SEHNR, CDR2 FQNEAQ (reference sequence). CDR3 length: 16 residues. The DNA of the CDR3 is TGTGCCAGCAGCTTGGGACTAGCGGGAGGGCCGGACGAGCAGTACTTC. As protein: CASSLGLAGGPDEQYF.

The chain joins TRBV7-2 to TRBJ2-1; possibly TRBD1 for D (6 bases). The CDR3 is 16 residues long. CDR1 is SGHTA and CDR2 is FQGNSA in the germline V gene. Trimming shortened V by 5 bases and J by 2 bases, and 16 bases separated the two germline ends. This CDR3 reads CASSNPGHHPYNEQFF. DNA of the CDR3: TGTGCCAGCAGCAATCCGGGACACCACCCCTACAATGAGCAGTTCTTC.

The V gene is TRBV11-2, the J gene TRBJ1-1; TRBD1 agrees at 7 bases. With V trimmed by 4 bases and J by 1 base, 6 bases remained unmatched. This CDR3 is built from 15 residues. Germline V gene data show CDR1 as SGHAT and CDR2 as FQNNGV. As DNA, the CDR3 is TGTGCCAGCAGCTCCCCGACAGGGCCGAACACTGAAGCTTTCTTT. Translating it yields CASSSPTGPNTEAFF.